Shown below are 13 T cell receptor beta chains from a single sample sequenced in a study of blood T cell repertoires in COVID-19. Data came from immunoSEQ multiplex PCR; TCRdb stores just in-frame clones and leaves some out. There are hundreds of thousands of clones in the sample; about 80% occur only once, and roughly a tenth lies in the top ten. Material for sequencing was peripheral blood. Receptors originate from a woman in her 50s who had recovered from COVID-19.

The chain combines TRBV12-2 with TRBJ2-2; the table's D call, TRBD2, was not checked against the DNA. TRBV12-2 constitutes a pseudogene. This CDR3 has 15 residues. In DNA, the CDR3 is TGTGCAAGTCGCTTAAGGACTAGCCTAACCGGGGAGCTGTTTTTT. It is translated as CASRLRTSLTGELFF.

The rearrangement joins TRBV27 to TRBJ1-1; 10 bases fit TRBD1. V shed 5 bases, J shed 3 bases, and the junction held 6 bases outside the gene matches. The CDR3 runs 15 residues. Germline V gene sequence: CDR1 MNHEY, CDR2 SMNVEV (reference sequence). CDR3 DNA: TGTGCCAGCAGTGGACGACAGGGGGCCGACACTGAAGCTTTCTTT. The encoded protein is CASSGRQGADTEAFF.

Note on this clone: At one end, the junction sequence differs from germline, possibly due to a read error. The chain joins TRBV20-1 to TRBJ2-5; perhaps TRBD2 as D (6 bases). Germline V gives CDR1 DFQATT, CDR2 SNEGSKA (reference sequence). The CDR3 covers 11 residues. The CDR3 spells CSAGTEEAQYF. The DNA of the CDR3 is TGCAGTGCTGGGACTGAAGAGGCCCAGTACTTC.

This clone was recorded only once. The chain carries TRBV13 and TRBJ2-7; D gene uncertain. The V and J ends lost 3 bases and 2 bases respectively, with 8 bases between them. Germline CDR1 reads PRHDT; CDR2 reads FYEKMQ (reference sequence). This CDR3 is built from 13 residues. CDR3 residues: CASSLNSPYEQYF. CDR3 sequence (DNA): TGTGCCAGCAGCTTGAACAGCCCCTACGAGCAGTACTTC.

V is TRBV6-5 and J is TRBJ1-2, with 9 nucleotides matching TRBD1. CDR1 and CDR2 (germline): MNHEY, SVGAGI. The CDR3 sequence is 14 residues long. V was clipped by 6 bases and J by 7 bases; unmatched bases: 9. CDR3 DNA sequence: TGTGCCAGCAGAAGACAGGGGGTATTGGGTGGCTACACCTTC. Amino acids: CASRRQGVLGGYTF.

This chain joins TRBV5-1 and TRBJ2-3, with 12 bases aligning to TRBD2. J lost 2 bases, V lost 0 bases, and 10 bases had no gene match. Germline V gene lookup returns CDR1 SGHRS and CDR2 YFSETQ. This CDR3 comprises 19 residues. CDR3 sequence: CASSLALLRLAGATDTQYF. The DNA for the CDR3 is TGCGCCAGCAGCTTGGCCCTACTTAGACTAGCGGGGGCCACAGATACGCAGTATTTT.

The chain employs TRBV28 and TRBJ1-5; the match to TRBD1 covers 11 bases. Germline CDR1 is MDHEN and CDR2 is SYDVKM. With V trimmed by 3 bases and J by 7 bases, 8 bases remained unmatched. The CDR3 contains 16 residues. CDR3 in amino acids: CASSFWGTGGTQPQHF. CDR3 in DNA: TGTGCCAGCAGTTTTTGGGGGACAGGGGGAACACAGCCCCAGCATTTT.

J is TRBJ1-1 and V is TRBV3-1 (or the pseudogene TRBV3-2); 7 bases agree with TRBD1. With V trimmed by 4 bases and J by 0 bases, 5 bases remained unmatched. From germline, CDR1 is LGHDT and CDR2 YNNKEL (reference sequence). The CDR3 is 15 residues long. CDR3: CASSPAGTVNTEAFF. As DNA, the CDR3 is TGTGCCAGCAGCCCAGCCGGGACAGTGAACACTGAAGCTTTCTTT.

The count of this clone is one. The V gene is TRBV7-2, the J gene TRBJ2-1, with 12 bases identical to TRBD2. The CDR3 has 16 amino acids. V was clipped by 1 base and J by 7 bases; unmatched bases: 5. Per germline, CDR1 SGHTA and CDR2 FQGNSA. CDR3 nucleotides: TGTGCCAGCAGCTTAGGACTAGCGGGAGTGGTGAATGAGCAGTTCTTC. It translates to CASSLGLAGVVNEQFF.

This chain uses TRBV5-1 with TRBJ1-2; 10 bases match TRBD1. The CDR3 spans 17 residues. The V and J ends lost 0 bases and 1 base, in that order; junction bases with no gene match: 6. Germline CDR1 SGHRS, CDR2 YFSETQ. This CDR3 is CASSLGGQGPLNYGYTF. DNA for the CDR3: TGCGCCAGCAGCTTGGGGGGACAGGGGCCCCTTAACTATGGCTACACCTTC.

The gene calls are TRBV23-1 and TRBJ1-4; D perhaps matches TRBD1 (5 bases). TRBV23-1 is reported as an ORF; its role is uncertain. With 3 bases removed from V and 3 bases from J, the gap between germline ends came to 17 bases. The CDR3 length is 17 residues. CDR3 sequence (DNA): TGCGCCAGCAGTCATCAGAACAGGATTGCGTCTAATGAAAAACTGTTTTTT. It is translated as CASSHQNRIASNEKLFF.

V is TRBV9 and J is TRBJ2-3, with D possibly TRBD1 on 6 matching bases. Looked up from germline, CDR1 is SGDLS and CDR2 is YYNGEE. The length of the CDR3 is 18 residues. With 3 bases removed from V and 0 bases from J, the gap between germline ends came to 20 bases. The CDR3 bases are TGTGCCAGCAGCGGACCCGACAGGAGCTCCTCTAGCACAGATACGCAGTATTTT. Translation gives CASSGPDRSSSSTDTQYF.

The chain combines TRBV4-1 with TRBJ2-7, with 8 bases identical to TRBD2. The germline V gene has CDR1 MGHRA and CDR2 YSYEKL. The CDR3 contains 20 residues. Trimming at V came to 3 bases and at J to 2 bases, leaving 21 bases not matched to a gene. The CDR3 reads CASSHHQGGASGPYPYEQYF. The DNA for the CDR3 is TGCGCCAGCAGCCACCATCAAGGGGGGGCTAGCGGGCCCTACCCCTACGAGCAGTACTTC.